This record looks at one T cell receptor (beta chain) sequence and its context. As yet, its antigen is unknown. This sample is drawn from a study of shared clonotypes between healthy human individuals. Whole-study findings and limits: Clonotype sharing among donors was expected to depend on sequencing depth.

The assay ran at deep level. Data came from immunoSEQ multiplex PCR; TCRdb stores just in-frame clones and leaves some out. The table has 1 million to 1.3 million clones, about 84% seen once; the top ten hold 0.5% to 0.65%. CDR1 is SGHRS, CDR2 YFSETQ, per germline. The CDR3 spans 16 residues. J was trimmed by 4 bases and V by 4 bases; bases with no gene match: 9. This rearrangement joins TRBV5-1 to TRBJ1-5, with TRBD1 identical over 9 bases. The clonotype comes from a man between 18 and 35 years old in good health. Some clones in this sample may be carry-over from other donors' samples. Specimen: memory CD4+ T cells from PBMCs. Noted subset: CD45RA-negative fraction. The CDR3 DNA reads as TGCGCCAGCAGCACAAATCCGGGACAGGGAAATCAGCCCCAGCATTTT. Amino acid sequence: CASSTNPGQGNQPQHF.